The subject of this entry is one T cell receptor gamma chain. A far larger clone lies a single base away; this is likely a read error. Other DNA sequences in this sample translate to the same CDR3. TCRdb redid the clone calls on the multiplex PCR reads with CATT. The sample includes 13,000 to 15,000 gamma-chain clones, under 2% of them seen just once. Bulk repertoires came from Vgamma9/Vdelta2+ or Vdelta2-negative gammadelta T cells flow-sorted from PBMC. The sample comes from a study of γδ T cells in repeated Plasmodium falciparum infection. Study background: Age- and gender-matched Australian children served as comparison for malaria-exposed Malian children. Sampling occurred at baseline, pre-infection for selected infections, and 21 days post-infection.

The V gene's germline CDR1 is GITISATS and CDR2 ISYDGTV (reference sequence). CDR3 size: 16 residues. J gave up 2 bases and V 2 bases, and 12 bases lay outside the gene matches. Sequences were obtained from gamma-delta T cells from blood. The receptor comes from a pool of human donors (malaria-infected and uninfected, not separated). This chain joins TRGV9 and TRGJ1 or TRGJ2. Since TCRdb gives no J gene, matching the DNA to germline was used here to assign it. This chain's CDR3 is CALWEARKFYYYKKLF. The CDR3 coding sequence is TGTGCCTTGTGGGAGGCGCGGAAGTTCTATTATTATAAGAAACTCTTT.